These T cell receptor beta chains were read from a single sample in a study of shared clonotypes between healthy human individuals. TCRdb's copy holds only in-frame clones and misses some; the assay was immunoSEQ multiplex PCR. The table includes some 2 million clones, approximately 95% detected once. The sample was naive CD8+ T cells sorted from blood. These TCRs come from a man aged 18-30 years in good health. Both conserved end residues are part of each CDR3. A D gene is named only where the DNA matches it firmly. Clone size is not always given. Where it is, it says once, few, many or a class for expanded clones.

clone_size j_call v_call cdr3_length d_call cdr3_aa cdr3_nt
NA TRBJ2-7 TRBV5-1 16 NA CASSLAGAGEYYEQYF TGCGCCAGCAGCTTGGCAGGGGCAGGAGAATACTACGAGCAGTACTTC
NA TRBJ2-7 TRBV19 15 NA CASSAGSSRSYEQYF TGTGCCAGTAGTGCCGGATCCTCTCGGTCCTACGAGCAGTACTTC
NA TRBJ2-7 TRBV28 15 NA CASSPPFLRSYEQYF TGTGCCAGCAGTCCCCCCTTTTTGCGCTCCTACGAGCAGTACTTC
NA TRBJ1-1 TRBV5-6 14 TRBD1 CASSLAGTGDSAFF TGTGCCAGCAGCTTGGCCGGGACAGGGGACTCGGCTTTCTTT
NA TRBJ2-7 TRBV29-1 14 TRBD2 CSVELREGLYEQYF TGCAGCGTTGAATTGCGGGAGGGCCTCTACGAGCAGTACTTC
NA TRBJ2-7 TRBV13 15 TRBD1 CASSSGDRGRYEQYF TGTGCCAGCAGCTCAGGGGACAGGGGTAGGTACGAGCAGTACTTC
NA TRBJ2-5 TRBV30 15 NA CAWSTGVGQQETQYF TGTGCCTGGAGTACGGGTGTGGGGCAGCAAGAGACCCAGTACTTC
few TRBJ1-4 TRBV30 14 NA CAWSATVGGEKLFF TGTGCCTGGAGTGCGACAGTAGGCGGTGAAAAACTGTTTTTT
NA TRBJ2-2 TRBV5-4 12 NA CASTRDSGELFF TGTGCCAGTACCAGGGATTCCGGGGAGCTGTTTTTT
NA TRBJ2-1 TRBV27 17 NA CASSPNPQGGPYNEQFF TGTGCCAGCAGTCCAAACCCCCAGGGGGGGCCCTACAATGAGCAGTTCTTC
NA TRBJ1-1 TRBV27 13 NA CASSLEMSGEAFF TGTGCCAGCAGTTTAGAAATGAGCGGTGAAGCTTTCTTT
NA TRBJ2-1 TRBV7-2 16 NA CASSSITLQIYNEQFF TGTGCCAGCAGCTCAATCACACTCCAGATCTACAATGAGCAGTTCTTC
NA TRBJ1-5 TRBV27 12 NA CASSTGFQPQHF TGTGCCAGCAGTACCGGCTTTCAGCCCCAGCATTTT
NA TRBJ2-1 TRBV30 11 NA CAWSAGVEQFF TGTGCCTGGAGTGCGGGGGTTGAGCAGTTCTTC
once TRBJ2-2 TRBV7-9 17 TRBD1 CASSTTDRGLDTGELFF TGTGCCAGCAGCACAACCGACAGGGGGCTCGACACCGGGGAGCTGTTTTTT
once TRBJ2-1 TRBV30 14 NA CAWSGTGTYNEQFF TGTGCCTGGAGTGGAACCGGGACCTACAATGAGCAGTTCTTC
NA TRBJ2-7 TRBV30 14 NA CAWSVQDTTYEQYF TGTGCCTGGAGTGTACAGGACACCACCTACGAGCAGTACTTC
NA TRBJ2-7 TRBV5-1 14 TRBD1 CASSLDRGLYEQYF TGCGCCAGCAGCTTGGACAGGGGGTTGTACGAGCAGTACTTC